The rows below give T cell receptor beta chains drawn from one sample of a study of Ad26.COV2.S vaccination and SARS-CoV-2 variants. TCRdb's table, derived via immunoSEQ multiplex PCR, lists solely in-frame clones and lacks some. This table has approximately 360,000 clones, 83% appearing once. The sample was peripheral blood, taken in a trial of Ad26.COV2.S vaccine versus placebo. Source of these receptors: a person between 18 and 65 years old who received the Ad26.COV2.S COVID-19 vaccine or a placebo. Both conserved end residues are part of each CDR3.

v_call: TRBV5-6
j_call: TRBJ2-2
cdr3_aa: CASSLSGNTGELFF

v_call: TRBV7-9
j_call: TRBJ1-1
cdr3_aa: CASSGRRITEAFF

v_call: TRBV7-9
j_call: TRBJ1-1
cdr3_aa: CASSLGEGAYTEAFF

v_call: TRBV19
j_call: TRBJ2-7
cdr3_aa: CASATVAGAYEQYF

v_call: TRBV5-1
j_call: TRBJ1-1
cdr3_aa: CASTAGTGSTEAFF

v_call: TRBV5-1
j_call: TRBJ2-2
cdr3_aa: CASSLVTGHSGELFF

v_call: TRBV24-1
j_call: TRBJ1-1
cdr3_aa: CAVRDRSQAFF

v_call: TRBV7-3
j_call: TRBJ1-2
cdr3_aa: CASSLSSGSNRLNYGYTF

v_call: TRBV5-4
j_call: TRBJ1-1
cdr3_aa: CASSPVGQLNTEAFF

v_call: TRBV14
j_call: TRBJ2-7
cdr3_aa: CASSQEGRGLSYEQYF

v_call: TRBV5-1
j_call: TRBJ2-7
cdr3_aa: CASSSPEEGSYEQYF

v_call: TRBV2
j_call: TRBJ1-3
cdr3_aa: CAQTPHPGNTIYF

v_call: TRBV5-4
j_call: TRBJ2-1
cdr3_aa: CASRPWTSGYNEQFF

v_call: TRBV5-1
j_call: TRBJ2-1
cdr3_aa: CASRPTGSYNEQFF

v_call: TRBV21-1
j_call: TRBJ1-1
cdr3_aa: CASSMGTGGDTEAFF

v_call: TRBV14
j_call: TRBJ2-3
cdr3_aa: CASSQRDFTDTQYF

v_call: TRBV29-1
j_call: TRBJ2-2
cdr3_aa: CSVARDTGELFF

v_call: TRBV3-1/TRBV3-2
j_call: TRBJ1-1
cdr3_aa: CASSQDLGQTNTEAFF

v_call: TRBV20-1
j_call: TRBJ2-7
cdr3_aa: CSARMLYEQYF

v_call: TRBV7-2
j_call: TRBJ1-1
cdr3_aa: CASRQGAWTEAFF

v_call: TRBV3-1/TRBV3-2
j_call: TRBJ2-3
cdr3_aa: CASSQVPRRPPQYF

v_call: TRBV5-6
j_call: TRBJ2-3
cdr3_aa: CASSLPGLAGRTDTQYF

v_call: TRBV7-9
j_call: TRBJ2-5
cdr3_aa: CASSYEARQRETQYF

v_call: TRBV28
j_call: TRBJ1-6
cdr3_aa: CASSSHTSSYNSPLHF

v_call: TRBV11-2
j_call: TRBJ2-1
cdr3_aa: CASSSIAGGPYNEQFF

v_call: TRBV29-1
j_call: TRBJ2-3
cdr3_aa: CSVETSGMVFTDTQYF

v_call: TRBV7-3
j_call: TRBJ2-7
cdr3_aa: CASMGRGRDRYEQYF

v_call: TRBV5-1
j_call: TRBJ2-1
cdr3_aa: CASSPDPGNEQFF

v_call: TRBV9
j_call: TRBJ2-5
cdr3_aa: CASSVAGGRQETQYF

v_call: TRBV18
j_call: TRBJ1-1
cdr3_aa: CASSPPGHSNTEAFF

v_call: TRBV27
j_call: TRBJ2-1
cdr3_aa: CASSPVLAGGPNEQFF

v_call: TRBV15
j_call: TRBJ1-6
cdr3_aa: CATSRDPHMPLHF

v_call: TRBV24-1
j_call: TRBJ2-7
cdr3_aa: CATSDVGGPYHEQYF

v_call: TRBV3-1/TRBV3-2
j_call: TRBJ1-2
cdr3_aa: CASSQRVRRFGGGYGYTF

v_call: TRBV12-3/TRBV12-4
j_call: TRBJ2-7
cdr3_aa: CASSLRAYEQYF

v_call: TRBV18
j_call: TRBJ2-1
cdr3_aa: CASSPNRNEQFF

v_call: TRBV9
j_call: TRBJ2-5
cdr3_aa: CASSSLGGVVDF

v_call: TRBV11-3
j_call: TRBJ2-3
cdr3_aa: CASSLGRSVRTDTQYF

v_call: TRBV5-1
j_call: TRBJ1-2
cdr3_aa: CASSEGQNNYGYTF

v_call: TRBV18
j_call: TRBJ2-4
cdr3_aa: CASSAIGAENIQYF

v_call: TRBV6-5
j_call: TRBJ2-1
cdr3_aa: CASGETREQFF

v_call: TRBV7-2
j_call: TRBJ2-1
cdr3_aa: CASSGRLRGNEQFF

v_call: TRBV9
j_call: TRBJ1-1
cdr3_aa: CASSVPPRLNTEAFF

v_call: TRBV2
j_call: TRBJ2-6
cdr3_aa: CARSPGRDRGSSGANVLTF

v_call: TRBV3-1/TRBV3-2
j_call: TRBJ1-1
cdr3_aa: CASSQVNSPEAFF

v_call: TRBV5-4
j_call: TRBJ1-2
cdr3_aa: CASSLGTGLLDYGYTF

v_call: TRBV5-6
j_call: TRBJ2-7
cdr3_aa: CASSLWGVAGLILDEQYF

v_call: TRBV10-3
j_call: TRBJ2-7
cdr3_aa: CAISKSSYEQYF

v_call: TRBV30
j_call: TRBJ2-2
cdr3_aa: CAWSGGLAGLTGELFF

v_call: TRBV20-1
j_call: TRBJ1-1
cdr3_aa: CSANSWTEAFF

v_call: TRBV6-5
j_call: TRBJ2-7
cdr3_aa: CASRDPGTGHYEQYF

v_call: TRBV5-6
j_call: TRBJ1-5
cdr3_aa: CASSLVGGGQPQHF

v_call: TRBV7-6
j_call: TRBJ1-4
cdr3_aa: CASSLVWDSDEKLFF

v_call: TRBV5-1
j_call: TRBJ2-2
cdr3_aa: CASSGLAPNTGELFF

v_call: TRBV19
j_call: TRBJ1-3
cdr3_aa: CASSITVSGNTIYF

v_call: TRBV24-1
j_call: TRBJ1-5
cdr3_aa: CATSDPREGDQPQHF

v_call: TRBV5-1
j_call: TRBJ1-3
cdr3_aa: CASSTEDRGGGNTIYF